Described below is a single T cell receptor (beta chain) sequence and its context. Its antigen is unidentified. The germline V and J ends were trimmed by 5 bases and 8 bases, with 18 bases remaining between them. Germline V gene sequence: CDR1 SEHNR, CDR2 FQNEAQ (reference sequence). The CDR3 length is 14 residues. This entry belongs to a study of blood T cells in healthy people across ages. There were healthy Caucasian individuals from Russia, aged roughly 6 to 100, serving as donors. Whole-study findings and limits: The fall in TCR beta diversity per million T cells was roughly linear with age.

Next came a second PCR, run for roughly 7 to 12 cycles, which used a sample-barcoded 5' primer along with a J-beta primer mix. MiXCR, run by TCRdb on the 5' RACE reads, gives a single entry per CDR3 protein. The sample has about 670,000 distinct CDR3 sequences, about 50% seen once; the top ten hold about 13%. The chain is built from TRBV7-9 and TRBJ1-2; weak D call: TRBD1 (6 bases). Sequenced: blood. This TCR was recovered from a woman older than 75 in good health. This chain's CDR3 is CASSPPGASRGYTF. The CDR3, as DNA: TGTGCCAGCAGCCCACCGGGGGCGAGTCGGGGCTACACCTTC.